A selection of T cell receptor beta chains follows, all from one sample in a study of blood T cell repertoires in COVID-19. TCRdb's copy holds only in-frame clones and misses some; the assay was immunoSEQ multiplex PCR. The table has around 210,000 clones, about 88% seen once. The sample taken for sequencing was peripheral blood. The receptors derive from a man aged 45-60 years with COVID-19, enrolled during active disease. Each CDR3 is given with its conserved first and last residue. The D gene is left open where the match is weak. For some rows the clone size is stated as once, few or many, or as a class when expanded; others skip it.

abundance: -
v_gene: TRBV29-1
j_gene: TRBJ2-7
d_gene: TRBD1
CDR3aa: CSVRDSEYEQYF
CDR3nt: TGCAGCGTTCGGGACAGTGAATACGAGCAGTACTTC

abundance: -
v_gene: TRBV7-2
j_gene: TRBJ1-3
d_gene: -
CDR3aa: CASSLATRSRGNTIYF
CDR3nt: TGTGCCAGCAGCTTAGCGACGCGGTCTCGCGGAAACACCATATATTTT

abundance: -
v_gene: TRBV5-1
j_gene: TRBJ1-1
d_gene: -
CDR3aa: CASRVRLNTEAFF
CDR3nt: TGCGCCAGCAGGGTGAGGCTTAACACTGAAGCTTTCTTT

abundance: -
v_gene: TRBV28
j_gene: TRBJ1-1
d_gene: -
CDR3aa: CASSPGLGNTEAFF
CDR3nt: TGTGCCAGCAGTCCGGGACTCGGGAACACTGAAGCTTTCTTT

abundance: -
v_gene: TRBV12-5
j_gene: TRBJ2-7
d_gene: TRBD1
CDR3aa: CALGQGDAYEQYF
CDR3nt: TGTGCCCTCGGACAGGGGGACGCCTACGAGCAGTACTTC

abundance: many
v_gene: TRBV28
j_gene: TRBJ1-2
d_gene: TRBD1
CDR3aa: CASSTYRGNYGYTF
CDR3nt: TGTGCCAGCAGCACATACAGGGGCAACTATGGCTACACCTTC

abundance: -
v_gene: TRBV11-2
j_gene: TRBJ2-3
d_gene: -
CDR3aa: CASSPSPVTDTQYF
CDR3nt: TGTGCCAGCAGCCCCTCCCCAGTCACAGATACGCAGTATTTT

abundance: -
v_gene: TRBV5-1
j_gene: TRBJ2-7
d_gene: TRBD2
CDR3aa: CASSVTSGRAYEQYF
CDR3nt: TGCGCCAGCAGCGTAACTAGCGGGAGAGCCTACGAGCAGTACTTC

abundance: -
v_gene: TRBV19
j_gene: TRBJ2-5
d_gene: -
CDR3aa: CASRTGFGETQYF
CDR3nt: TGTGCCAGTAGAACAGGGTTCGGGGAGACCCAGTACTTC

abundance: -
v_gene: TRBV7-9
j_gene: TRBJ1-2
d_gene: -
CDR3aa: CASSLDVRGYTF
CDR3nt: TGTGCCAGCAGCTTAGACGTTCGGGGCTACACCTTC

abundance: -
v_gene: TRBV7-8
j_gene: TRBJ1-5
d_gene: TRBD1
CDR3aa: CASSSGTGNQPQHF
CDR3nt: TGTGCCAGCAGCTCAGGGACAGGTAATCAGCCCCAGCATTTT

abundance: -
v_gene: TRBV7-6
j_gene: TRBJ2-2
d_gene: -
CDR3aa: CASSFRGGDTGELFF
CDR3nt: TGTGCCAGCAGCTTTCGCGGCGGCGACACCGGGGAGCTGTTTTTT

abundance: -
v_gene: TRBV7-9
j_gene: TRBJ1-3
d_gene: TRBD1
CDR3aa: CASSPGGSFSGNTIYF
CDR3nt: TGTGCCAGCAGTCCAGGGGGCTCTTTCTCTGGAAACACCATATATTTT

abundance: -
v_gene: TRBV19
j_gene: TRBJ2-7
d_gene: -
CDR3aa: CASSTIYSYEQYF
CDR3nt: TGTGCCAGTAGTACAATCTACTCCTACGAGCAGTACTTC

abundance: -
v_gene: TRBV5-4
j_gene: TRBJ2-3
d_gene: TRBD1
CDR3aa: CASSSRTGGSGTDTQYF
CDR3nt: TGTGCCAGCAGCTCCCGAACAGGGGGCTCTGGCACAGATACGCAGTATTTT

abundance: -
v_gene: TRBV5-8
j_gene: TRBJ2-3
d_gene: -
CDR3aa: CAVGGTDTQYF
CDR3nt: TGTGCCGTTGGAGGTACAGATACGCAGTATTTT

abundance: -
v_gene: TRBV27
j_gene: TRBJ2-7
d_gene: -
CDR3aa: CASRLTGGEQYF
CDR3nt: TGTGCCAGCAGGCTGACAGGCGGGGAGCAGTACTTC

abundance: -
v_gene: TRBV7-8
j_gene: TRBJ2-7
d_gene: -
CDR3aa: CASTESGGQNSYEQYF
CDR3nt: TGTGCCAGCACCGAATCGGGGGGCCAAAACTCCTACGAGCAGTACTTC

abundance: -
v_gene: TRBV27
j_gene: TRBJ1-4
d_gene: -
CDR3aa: CASSSMDSYIGEKLFF
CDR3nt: TGTGCCAGCAGTTCTATGGACAGTTACATTGGTGAAAAACTGTTTTTT

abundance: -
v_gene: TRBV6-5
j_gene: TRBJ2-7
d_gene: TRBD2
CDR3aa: CASSLASGSPQQYF
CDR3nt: TGTGCCAGCAGTTTGGCTAGCGGGAGTCCCCAGCAGTACTTC

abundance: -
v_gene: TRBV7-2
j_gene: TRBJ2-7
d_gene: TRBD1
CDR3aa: CASSPPTSDRAHLRQYF
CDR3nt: TGTGCCAGCAGCCCCCCGACCTCGGACAGGGCCCACCTACGGCAGTACTTC

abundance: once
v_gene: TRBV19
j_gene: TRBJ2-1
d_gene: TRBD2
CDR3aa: CASTPGLAGGHSYNEQFF
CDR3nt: TGTGCCAGTACCCCGGGACTAGCGGGAGGCCACTCCTACAATGAGCAGTTCTTC

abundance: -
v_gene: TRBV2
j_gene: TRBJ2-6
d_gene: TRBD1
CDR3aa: CASRGQQRSGANVLTF
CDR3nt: TGTGCCAGCAGGGGACAGCAAAGGTCTGGGGCCAACGTCCTGACTTTC

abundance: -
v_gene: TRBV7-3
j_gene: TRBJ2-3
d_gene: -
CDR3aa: CASSLKPRGSSPTDTQYF
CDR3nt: TGTGCCAGCAGCTTAAAGCCCCGGGGGAGCTCCCCCACAGATACGCAGTATTTT

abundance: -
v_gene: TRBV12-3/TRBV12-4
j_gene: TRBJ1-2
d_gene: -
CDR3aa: CASSVDRNYGYTF
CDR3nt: TGTGCCAGCAGTGTAGACAGAAACTATGGCTACACCTTC

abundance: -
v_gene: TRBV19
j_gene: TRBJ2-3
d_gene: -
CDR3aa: CASMESLGAADTQYF
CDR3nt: TGTGCCAGTATGGAGAGTTTGGGGGCGGCAGATACGCAGTATTTT

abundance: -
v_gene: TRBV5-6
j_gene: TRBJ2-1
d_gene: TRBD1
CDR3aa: CASSLQGGYNEQFF
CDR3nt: TGTGCCAGCAGCTTACAGGGGGGCTACAATGAGCAGTTCTTC

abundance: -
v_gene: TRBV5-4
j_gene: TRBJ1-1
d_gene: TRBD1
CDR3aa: CASSSQGAGFVSEAFF
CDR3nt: TGTGCCAGCAGCTCACAGGGGGCTGGTTTCGTTTCTGAAGCTTTCTTT

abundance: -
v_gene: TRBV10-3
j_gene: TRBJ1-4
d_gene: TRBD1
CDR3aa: CAISEMVQGANNGEKLFF
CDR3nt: TGTGCCATCAGTGAAATGGTGCAGGGGGCGAACAACGGGGAAAAACTGTTTTTT

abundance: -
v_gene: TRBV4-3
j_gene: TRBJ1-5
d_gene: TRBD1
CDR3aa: CASSQSFGTGEGQPQHF
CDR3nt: TGCGCCAGCAGCCAATCTTTCGGGACAGGGGAGGGTCAGCCCCAGCATTTT

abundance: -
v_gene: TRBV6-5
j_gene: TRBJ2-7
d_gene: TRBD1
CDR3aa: CASSPGTGATYEQYF
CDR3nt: TGTGCCAGCAGCCCCGGGACAGGAGCCACCTACGAGCAGTACTTC

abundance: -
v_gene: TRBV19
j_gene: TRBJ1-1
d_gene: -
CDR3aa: CASSMLFAVMNTEAFF
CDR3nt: TGTGCCAGTAGTATGTTATTTGCAGTTATGAACACTGAAGCTTTCTTT

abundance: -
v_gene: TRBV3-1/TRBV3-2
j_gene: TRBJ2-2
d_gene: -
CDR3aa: CASSQDLGGTGELFF
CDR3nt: TGTGCCAGCAGCCAAGATCTCGGGGGCACCGGGGAGCTGTTTTTT

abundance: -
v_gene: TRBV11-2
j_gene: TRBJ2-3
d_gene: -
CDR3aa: CASSLNRYTDTQYF
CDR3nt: TGTGCCAGCAGCTTAAACAGATACACAGATACGCAGTATTTT

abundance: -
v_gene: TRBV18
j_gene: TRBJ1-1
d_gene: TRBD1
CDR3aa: CASYKDRNRYTEAFF
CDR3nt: TGTGCCAGCTACAAGGACAGGAACAGGTACACTGAAGCTTTCTTT

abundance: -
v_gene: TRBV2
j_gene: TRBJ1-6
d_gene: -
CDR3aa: CASSDGGPEGSPLHF
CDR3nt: TGTGCCAGCAGTGACGGGGGGCCGGAGGGTTCACCCCTCCACTTT

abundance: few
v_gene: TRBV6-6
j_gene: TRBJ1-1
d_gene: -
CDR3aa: CASSNQGLGSTEAFF
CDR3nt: TGTGCCAGCAGTAATCAGGGGTTAGGATCCACTGAAGCTTTCTTT

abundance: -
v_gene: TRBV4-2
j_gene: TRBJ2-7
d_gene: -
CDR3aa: CASSQDPEGGQVREQYF
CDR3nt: TGTGCCAGCAGCCAAGATCCAGAGGGGGGGCAGGTAAGGGAGCAGTACTTC

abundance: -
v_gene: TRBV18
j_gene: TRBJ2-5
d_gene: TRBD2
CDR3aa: CASSLGLGETQYF
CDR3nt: TGTGCCAGCTCACTGGGACTAGGAGAGACCCAGTACTTC

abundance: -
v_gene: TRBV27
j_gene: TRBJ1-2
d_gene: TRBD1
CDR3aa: CASRQDRGQGGANYGYTF
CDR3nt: TGTGCCAGCAGACAAGATCGGGGACAGGGGGGAGCTAACTATGGCTACACCTTC

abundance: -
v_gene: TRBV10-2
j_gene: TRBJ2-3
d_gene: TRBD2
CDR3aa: CASSELSGSLTDTQYF
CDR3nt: TGCGCCAGCAGTGAGTTGAGCGGGAGCTTGACAGATACGCAGTATTTT

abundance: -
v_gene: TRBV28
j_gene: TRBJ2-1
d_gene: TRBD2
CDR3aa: CASSLDRGGFDEQFF
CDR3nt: TGTGCCAGCAGTTTAGATCGGGGGGGGTTCGATGAGCAGTTCTTC

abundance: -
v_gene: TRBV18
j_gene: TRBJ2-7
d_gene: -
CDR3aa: CASSPREAASYEQYF
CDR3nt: TGTGCCAGCTCACCAAGGGAGGCAGCCTCCTACGAGCAGTACTTC

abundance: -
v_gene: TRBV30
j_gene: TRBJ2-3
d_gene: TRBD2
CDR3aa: CAWSVRGGTSGIPQPTDTQYF
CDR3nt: TGTGCCTGGAGTGTACGGGGGGGGACTAGCGGGATTCCCCAACCCACAGATACGCAGTATTTT